This TCR beta chain was retrieved from a study of regulatory T cells in long-lasting Graves disease. Arm-PCR with iRepertoire HTBI primers amplified the CDR3 regions for these TCR beta libraries. TCRdb reprocessed the multiplex PCR reads with MiXCR, giving one entry per CDR3 protein. The sample has roughly 400,000 distinct CDR3 sequences; roughly a fifth are singletons. This clonotype was detected ten times or more. Antigen: not known. The study, taken as a whole, reports: Only a small sample size was used, which may have cut accuracy. No thyroid tissue was studied; the work used peripheral blood only. Persistent disease exhibited a predilection for TRBV28, TRBJ1-2 and TRBJ2-5.

Time point here: persistent/refractory GD, antithyroid drugs over 5 years with positive TRAb. From RNA extracted from PBMCs, the TCR library was made. The germline CDR1 and CDR2 sequences are DFQATT and SNEGSKA (reference sequence). This CDR3 spans 16 amino acids. The V gene end was trimmed by 0 bases and the J gene end by 2 bases; junction bases not matched to a gene: 10. V gene TRBV20-1 combines with J gene TRBJ2-7; TRBD2 aligns across 7 bases. The source was peripheral blood mononuclear cells (PBMCs), collected when the disease was refractory, from a patient treated with antithyroid drugs. This receptor was obtained from a female donor with Graves disease. Here the CDR3 reads CSARDVAGASTYEQYF. The CDR3 nucleotides are TGCAGTGCTAGAGATGTTGCGGGAGCCTCGACCTACGAGCAGTACTTC.